The sequence of this T cell receptor (beta chain) was determined in a study of blood T cells in healthy people across ages. Study in general: Template-switching capture recovered about one barcoded beta molecule per two T cells. Overall study findings and caveats: Age advanced and TCR beta diversity per million T cells fell, roughly linearly. From one million sequenced T cells, diversity estimates were lower bounds.

PCR was performed a second time for 7 to 11 cycles using a sample-barcoded 5' primer and a J-beta primer mix. Samples each returned at least 3 million CDR3-containing paired-end reads. TCRdb analysed the 5' RACE reads with MiXCR anew, one entry per CDR3 protein. The table shows around 690,000 distinct CDR3 sequences, with roughly 58% occurring only once. A word on this clonotype: Its specificity is not known.

V dropped 3 bases and J dropped 0 bases, with 9 bases sitting between them. The germline gives CDR1 DFQATT, CDR2 SNEGSKA (reference sequence). CDR3 length equals 15 residues. V gene TRBV20-1 combines with J gene TRBJ1-6; D is uncertain. The sequencing input was blood. The sequence derives from a man aged 55 to 70 in good health. The CDR3 DNA reads as TGCAGTGCTAGGCCCCCCAGCTCCTATAATTCACCCCTCCACTTT. Translating gives CSARPPSSYNSPLHF.